These 23 T cell receptor beta chains were sequenced from one sample in a study of blood T cells in healthy people across ages. Primed by a sample-barcoded 5' primer and a J-beta primer mix, a second PCR proceeded for about 7 to 12 cycles. TCRdb called the 5' RACE reads again in MiXCR, with one record for every CDR3 protein. The data hold 1.4 million or so distinct CDR3 sequences, with roughly 43% observed a single time. Sequences were obtained from blood. These receptors came from a woman between 18 and 29 years old in good health.

This clonotype was detected a few times. The J gene is TRBJ1-5, the V gene TRBV28; 7 positions agree with TRBD1. This CDR3 region has 14 residues. The V gene's germline CDR1 is MDHEN and CDR2 SYDVKM. V shed 9 bases and J 4 bases; nucleotides not matched to a gene: 9. Here the CDR3 reads CASWTGGRNQPQHF. DNA of the CDR3: TGTGCCAGTTGGACAGGAGGCCGAAATCAGCCCCAGCATTTT.

The chain combines TRBV10-3 with TRBJ1-4; perhaps TRBD1 as D (5 bases). The CDR3 extends over 13 amino acids. The germline V gene has CDR1 ENHRY and CDR2 SYGVKD. Trimming left V 8 bases short and J 5 bases short, with 12 bases between. The CDR3 protein is CAIGGRGNEKLFF. CDR3 nucleotides: TGTGCCATCGGCGGACGGGGGAATGAAAAACTGTTTTTT.

This clonotype was found a few times. This chain connects TRBV20-1 to TRBJ2-3; D perhaps matches TRBD2 (6 bases). The CDR3 has 15 residues. V lost 8 bases to trimming and J lost 0 bases, with 18 bases between them. The V gene's germline CDR1 is DFQATT and CDR2 SNEGSKA (reference sequence). The CDR3 coding sequence is TGCAGTTTCTTTTCGGGGGAGGATAGCACAGATACGCAGTATTTT. This codes for CSFFSGEDSTDTQYF.

This chain connects TRBV6-2 or TRBV6-3 to TRBJ1-5; the D gene is possibly TRBD1 (6 bases). This CDR3 has 14 amino acids. V lost 10 bases and J lost 5, with 18 bases in between. The germline V gene encodes CDR1 MNHEY and CDR2 SVGEGT. The CDR3 DNA is TGTGCCACCAAATCCAGGGGAAGCGATCAGCCCCAGCATTTT. Its protein product is CATKSRGSDQPQHF.

In its sample, this clonotype was seen a few times. This chain links TRBV4-2 with TRBJ1-2, with D unresolved. This CDR3 has 12 residues. Trimming removed 5 bases from V and 7 bases from J, with 11 bases in between. Germline CDR1 and CDR2: LGHNA and YNFKEQ. For the CDR3, the DNA is TGTGCCAGCAGCATAACTTCTAGTGGCTACACCTTC. Translation gives CASSITSSGYTF.

This clonotype has at least ten counts. The J gene is TRBJ2-7, the V gene TRBV4-2; 10 bases fit TRBD2. The V gene end was trimmed by 0 bases and the J gene end by 5 bases; junction bases not matched to a gene: 4. The CDR3 loop spans 15 amino acids. CDR1 is LGHNA and CDR2 is YNFKEQ in the germline V gene. The CDR3 region is CASSQEASGSDEQYF. As DNA, the CDR3 is TGTGCCAGCAGCCAAGAGGCTAGCGGGAGCGACGAGCAGTACTTC.

This clonotype was found a few times. The rearrangement links TRBV3-1 to TRBJ1-2; D remains unclear. The germline V gene has CDR1 LGHDT and CDR2 YNNKEL (reference sequence). The CDR3 is 14 residues long. The ends were cut back, 4 bases at V and 8 bases at J, with 17 bases in the middle. The CDR3 coding sequence is TGTGCCAGCAGCCCCGCCTGGGCGTATTGGGGCTACACCTTC. It codes for CASSPAWAYWGYTF.

CDR3 coding DNA: TGTGCCAGCAGGGATTGGGACAGGGGGCCCGAAGAGACCCAGTACTTC. It yields the protein CASRDWDRGPEETQYF. The chain uses TRBV6-2 or TRBV6-3 and TRBJ2-5; 12 bases align to TRBD1. The trim removed 6 bases at V and 3 bases at J, leaving 8 bases unmatched. The CDR3 extends over 16 amino acids. Germline-derived CDR1 and CDR2 are MNHEY and SVGEGT.

In its sample, this clonotype was seen a few times. The chain is built from TRBV12-3 or TRBV12-4 and TRBJ2-7, with TRBD1 matching 8 bases. The CDR3 runs to 11 residues. Germline trimming cut 5 bases from V and 12 bases from J; bases unmatched to any gene: 6. The CDR3 nucleotides read TGTGCCAGCAGTCCTGGACAGGGCTTGTACTTC. It translates to CASSPGQGLYF.

The CDR3 nucleotides read TGTGCCAGCAGCTGGGGACCCTTTGACAATCAGCCCCAGCATTTT. Its protein is CASSWGPFDNQPQHF. The chain links TRBV7-8 to TRBJ1-5, with D possibly TRBD1 on 5 matching bases. The ends were cut back, 4 bases at V and 3 bases at J, with 13 bases in the middle. This CDR3 spans 15 amino acids. Germline V gene sequence: CDR1 SGHVS, CDR2 FQNEAQ.

The genes are TRBV7-9 and TRBJ2-1, with D unclear. The end of the DNA aligns better with TRBJ2-7, so the J call may be wrong. In germline, CDR1 is SEHNR, CDR2 FQNEAQ (reference sequence). This CDR3 spans 17 amino acids. The CDR3 spells CASSFERLASSYNEQYF. The CDR3 bases are TGTGCCAGCAGCTTTGAAAGACTGGCGAGCTCCTACAATGAGCAGTACTTC.

The chain has TRBV9 and TRBJ2-2; perhaps D is TRBD1 or TRBD2 (5 bases each). This CDR3 region has 14 residues. CDR1 is SGDLS and CDR2 is YYNGEE in the germline V gene. With 4 bases removed from V and 7 bases from J, the gap between germline ends came to 14 bases. CDR3 amino acids: CASSLGGSSGELFF. The CDR3 DNA reads as TGTGCCAGCAGCCTTGGGGGTTCAAGCGGGGAGCTGTTTTTT.

The J gene is TRBJ1-1, the V gene TRBV20-1; D may be TRBD1 (6 bases). Germline V gene sequence: CDR1 DFQATT, CDR2 SNEGSKA (reference sequence). The CDR3 is 16 amino acids. V was shortened by 3 bases and J by 8 bases, with 25 bases between the two germline ends. The CDR3 sequence is CSASKRYREIGEEAFF. In DNA, the CDR3 is TGCAGTGCTAGCAAGAGATACAGGGAAATCGGTGAGGAAGCTTTCTTT.

This chain connects TRBV7-2 to TRBJ2-5; D might be TRBD2 (6 bases). The V gene lost 2 bases and the J gene lost 11 bases, with 15 bases spanning the gap. This CDR3 has 13 amino acids. The V gene's germline CDR1 is SGHTA and CDR2 FQGNSA. The CDR3 DNA is TGTGCCAGCAGCTTAAATCTCCCGGGGGAGCAGTACTTC. It encodes CASSLNLPGEQYF.

Note on this clonotype: One junction end disagrees with the germline gene, perhaps due to a read error. The rearrangement links TRBV5-1 to TRBJ2-7; 7 bases line up with TRBD1. The CDR3 runs 15 residues. Germline V CDR1 and CDR2: SGHRS, YFSETQ. CDR3 in amino acids: CASSYLDRDLRKQYF. The CDR3 DNA sequence: TGTGCCAGCAGCTACCTTGACAGGGACCTACGAAAGCAGTACTTC.

The rearrangement joins TRBV27 to TRBJ2-5, with D possibly matching TRBD2 (6 bases). The CDR3 is 16 residues long. Germline V gene data show CDR1 as MNHEY and CDR2 as SMNVEV (reference sequence). V dropped 3 bases and J dropped 4 bases, with 18 bases sitting between them. The CDR3 is CASSLGNMASAETQYF. CDR3 DNA: TGTGCCAGCAGTTTGGGCAATATGGCTAGCGCAGAGACCCAGTACTTC.

Here the CDR3 reads CASSLVYPNEQYF. CDR3 nucleotide sequence: TGTGCCAGCAGCTTAGTTTATCCTAACGAGCAGTACTTC. The chain is built from TRBV7-9 and TRBJ2-7; D is unclear. Trimming left V 1 base short and J 5 bases short, with 9 bases between. This CDR3 has 13 amino acids. CDR1 SEHNR and CDR2 FQNEAQ come from the germline V gene (reference sequence).

The rearrangement joins TRBV7-2 to TRBJ2-3, with 9 nucleotides matching TRBD2. Per the germline V gene, CDR1 is SGHTA and CDR2 is FQGNSA. This CDR3 has 17 residues. Trimming removed 4 bases from V and 7 bases from J; junction bases left unmatched: 15. The CDR3: CASSSVSLAGSINTQYF. The CDR3, as DNA: TGTGCCAGCAGCTCAGTAAGCCTAGCGGGGAGCATAAATACGCAGTATTTT.

V is TRBV4-3 and J is TRBJ1-2; a weak D match, TRBD1 (5 bases). The CDR3 loop spans 15 amino acids. Looked up from germline, CDR1 is LGHNA and CDR2 is YSLEER. V lost 1 base, J lost 7 bases, and 16 bases lay in between. CDR3 nucleotides: TGCGCCAGCAGCCAAGGTACGGGGCTAAATTCTGGCTACACCTTC. Its translation is CASSQGTGLNSGYTF.

CDR3 sequence (DNA): TGTGCCAGCAACGGGGGGCCACTAGTCACCCACTATGAGCAGTTCTTC. This gives the protein CASNGGPLVTHYEQFF. This chain joins TRBV9 and TRBJ2-1; TRBD2 is a possible D gene (7 bases). The germline gives CDR1 SGDLS, CDR2 YYNGEE. There are 16 residues in the CDR3. The V gene lost 6 bases and the J gene lost 8 bases, with 24 bases spanning the gap.

The chain carries TRBV7-9 and TRBJ2-5; D is ambiguous. Matching the DNA end better, TRBJ2-7 makes the J call doubtful. This CDR3 is 12 amino acids long. Germline lookup yields CDR1 SEHNR and CDR2 FQNEAQ (reference sequence). CDR3 in amino acids: CASCNVAYEQYF. CDR3 nucleotide sequence: TGTGCCAGCTGTAACGTCGCCTACGAGCAGTACTTC.

This sequence joins TRBV6-6 and TRBJ2-1, with 8 bases lining up with TRBD1. Losses at the gene ends were 6 bases for V and 7 bases for J; bases not matched to a gene: 11. This CDR3 has 15 residues. CDR1 and CDR2 (germline): MNHNY, SVGAGI (reference sequence). CDR3 nucleotides: TGTGCCAGCAGGTCCGGGACAGGTCTCGGGAATGAGCAGTTCTTC. This gives the protein CASRSGTGLGNEQFF.

The genes are TRBV12-3 or TRBV12-4 and TRBJ2-3; 10 bases match TRBD2. The CDR3 totals 16 residues. V gave up 4 bases and J gave up 2 bases; unmatched junction bases: 6. The CDR3 here is CASSSGLAATTDTQYF. The CDR3 DNA reads as TGTGCCAGCAGTTCTGGACTAGCGGCTACCACAGATACGCAGTATTTT.